The 21 T cell receptor beta chains below were found in one sample sequenced in a study of blood T cell repertoires in COVID-19. Measured with immunoSEQ multiplex PCR; TCRdb has only the in-frame clones, and not every one. The sample lists more than 250,000 clones, approximately 87% occurring once. Sequenced: PBMCs or T cells enriched from blood (not recorded which). These receptors came from a woman younger than 45 who had recovered from COVID-19.

The V and J genes are TRBV6-5 and TRBJ1-4, with D maybe TRBD1 (6 bases). CDR3 size: 13 residues. The V end was cut by 9 bases, the J end by 5 bases, with 13 bases between. CDR1 MNHEY and CDR2 SVGAGI come from the germline V gene. In DNA, the CDR3 is TGTGCCAGTACCCCGCAGGGGAATGAAAAACTGTTTTTT. Amino acid sequence: CASTPQGNEKLFF.

The J gene is TRBJ1-2, the V gene TRBV9; D not resolved. The CDR3 is 14 amino acids. The V end was cut by 4 bases, the J end by 8 bases, with 18 bases between. In germline, CDR1 is SGDLS, CDR2 YYNGEE. CDR3 in amino acids: CASSPRTVTGGYTF. The CDR3 bases are TGTGCCAGCAGCCCTCGGACGGTTACGGGAGGCTACACCTTC.

This clone turned up a few times. The chain carries TRBV2 and TRBJ1-4, with D perhaps matching TRBD1 (5 bases). The CDR3 covers 13 residues. In germline, CDR1 is SNHLY, CDR2 FYNNEI. The ends were cut back, 7 bases at V and 7 bases at J, with 13 bases in the middle. The CDR3 bases are TGTGCCAGCAATGGGGGGTCCTTTGAAAAACTGTTTTTT. It encodes CASNGGSFEKLFF.

This clone was recorded only once. Here the CDR3 DNA reads TGTGCCAGCAGTCCCTCGAGGGGGCGGTACACCGGGGAGCTGTTTTTT. As protein: CASSPSRGRYTGELFF. The rearrangement links TRBV28 to TRBJ2-2, with 7 bases fitting TRBD1. CDR3 size: 16 residues. Looked up from germline, CDR1 is MDHEN and CDR2 is SYDVKM. V was pared by 5 bases and J by 3 bases, with 9 bases of the junction left unmatched.

V usage is TRBV6-1 and J usage is TRBJ1-2; D ambiguous. The germline V and J ends were trimmed by 2 bases and 6 bases, with 13 bases remaining between them. The CDR3 length is 14 residues. The germline V gene encodes CDR1 MNHNS and CDR2 SASEGT. The CDR3 region is CASSESWGGNGYTF. CDR3 coding DNA: TGTGCCAGCAGTGAAAGCTGGGGAGGGAATGGCTACACCTTC.

This clone was detected a few times. CDR3: CASSVGTVNNSPLHF. In nucleotides, the CDR3 is TGCGCCAGCAGCGTAGGGACAGTCAATAATTCACCCCTCCACTTT. The rearrangement links TRBV5-1 to TRBJ1-6, with 7 bases identical to TRBD1. The V gene end was trimmed by 4 bases and the J gene end by 5 bases; junction bases not matched to a gene: 6. The CDR3 is 15 amino acids. The germline gives CDR1 SGHRS, CDR2 YFSETQ. The entire variable domain, with the rest obtained from reference TRBV5-1 and TRBJ1-6, is as follows: KAGVTQTPRYLIKTRGQQVTLSCSPISGHRSVSWYQQTPGQGLQFLFEYFSETQRNKGNFPGRFSGRQFSNSRSEMNVSTLELGDSALYLCASSVGTVNNSPLHFGNGTRLTVT.

The V gene is TRBV30, the J gene TRBJ2-3, with a possible D match to TRBD2 (6 bases). This CDR3 is 15 amino acids long. Germline V gives CDR1 GTSNPN, CDR2 SVGIG (reference sequence). The V and J ends lost 3 bases and 1 base respectively, with 14 bases between them. The CDR3 loop reads CAWSPGSSGTDTQYF. Here the CDR3 DNA reads TGTGCCTGGAGCCCCGGGAGTAGCGGCACAGATACGCAGTATTTT.

The rearrangement joins TRBV6-6 to TRBJ1-2; 7 bases fit TRBD1. CDR1 MNHNY and CDR2 SVGAGI come from the germline V gene (reference sequence). The length of the CDR3 is 13 residues. Losses at the gene ends were 5 bases for V and 8 bases for J; bases not matched to a gene: 8. As DNA, the CDR3 is TGTGCCAGCAGTAGGGGGCGGCTCGACGGCTACACCTTC. Translation: CASSRGRLDGYTF.

The V call is TRBV7-9, the J call TRBJ2-7; D remains unclear. CDR1 is SEHNR, CDR2 FQNEAQ, per germline (reference sequence). The length of the CDR3 is 16 residues. V lost 5 bases, J lost 0 bases, and 17 bases lay in between. CDR3 sequence (DNA): TGTGCCAGCAGCCCCCCCCGTGCGCCTCCCTCCTACGAGCAGTACTTC. Translated, it gives CASSPPRAPPSYEQYF. The full variable domain, with the rest looked up from reference TRBV7-9 and TRBJ2-7, is DTGVSQNPRHKITKRGQNVTFRCDPISEHNRLYWYRQTLGQGPEFLTYFQNEAQLEKSRLLSDRFSAERPKGSFSTLEIQRTEQGDSAMYLCASSPPRAPPSYEQYFGPGTRLTVT.

The chain is built from TRBV5-1 and TRBJ1-3; the match to TRBD1 covers 7 bases. This CDR3 has 16 amino acids. V shed 0 bases, J shed 4 bases, and the junction held 7 bases outside the gene matches. Germline values: CDR1 SGHRS, CDR2 YFSETQ. The chain's CDR3 is CASSLEGGRGGNTIYF. The CDR3 coding sequence is TGCGCCAGCAGCTTGGAAGGGGGCCGTGGCGGAAACACCATATATTTT. Drawing the rest from reference TRBV5-1 and TRBJ1-3, the complete variable domain is KAGVTQTPRYLIKTRGQQVTLSCSPISGHRSVSWYQQTPGQGLQFLFEYFSETQRNKGNFPGRFSGRQFSNSRSEMNVSTLELGDSALYLCASSLEGGRGGNTIYFGEGSWLTVV.

The chain links TRBV25-1 to TRBJ2-2, with a tentative D call TRBD1 (6 bases). Trimming stripped 3 bases from V and 5 bases from J, with 10 bases between. The CDR3 extends over 14 amino acids. CDR1 MGHDK and CDR2 SYGVNS come from the germline V gene. The CDR3 here is CASSELTGTGELFF. The CDR3 nucleotides are TGTGCCAGCAGTGAGTTGACAGGTACCGGGGAGCTGTTTTTT.

This clone was seen just once. The chain is built from TRBV6-6 and TRBJ2-4, with 11 bases identical to TRBD1. V lost 6 bases and J lost 3; bases outside the gene matches: 7. The CDR3 loop spans 16 amino acids. Germline V CDR1 and CDR2: MNHNY, SVGAGI (reference sequence). CDR3 sequence reads: CASRGPGQGDKNIQYF. The CDR3 bases are TGTGCCAGCAGGGGACCGGGACAGGGGGACAAAAACATTCAGTACTTC.

This chain uses TRBV21-1 with TRBJ1-3; whether TRBD1, the table's D call, matches the DNA was not checked. TRBV21-1 is a listed pseudogene. This CDR3 is 16 amino acids long. CDR3 region: CASSKGGGETGNTIYF. CDR3 sequence (DNA): TGTGCCAGCAGCAAAGGAGGGGGCGAAACTGGAAACACCATATATTTT.

This clone was recorded a few times. This sequence joins TRBV5-1 and TRBJ1-2, with D possibly being TRBD1 (6 bases). In germline, CDR1 is SGHRS, CDR2 YFSETQ. With 3 bases removed from V and 6 bases from J, the gap between germline ends came to 15 bases. The length of the CDR3 is 14 residues. This chain's CDR3 is CASSSVGGPDGYTF. CDR3 DNA: TGCGCCAGCAGCTCGGTCGGGGGGCCCGATGGCTACACCTTC.

The CDR3 DNA reads as TGTGCCAGCAGTGACCGGGGGGCAGGGTTGATGTATGGCTACACCTTC. It translates to CASSDRGAGLMYGYTF. The chain carries TRBV2 and TRBJ1-2, with a possible D match to TRBD1 (6 bases). The germline CDR1 and CDR2 sequences are SNHLY and FYNNEI. The CDR3 covers 16 residues. Trimming shortened V by 3 bases and J by 5 bases, and 19 bases separated the two germline ends. The variable domain in full, with the rest retrieved from reference TRBV2 and TRBJ1-2, is EPEVTQTPSHQVTQMGQEVILRCVPISNHLYFYWYRQILGQKVEFLVSFYNNEISEKSEIFDDQFSVERPDGSNFTLKIRSTKLEDSAMYFCASSDRGAGLMYGYTFGSGTRLTVV.

On this clone: Relative to the germline gene, one junction end is altered; a read error may explain this. This sequence joins TRBV19 and TRBJ2-3; TRBD1 might be the D (6 bases). CDR1 and CDR2 (germline): LNHDA, SQIVND (reference sequence). The CDR3 consists of 9 residues. CDR3: CASLTRQDF. In DNA, the CDR3 is TGTGCCAGTCTTACCCGACAGGATTTT.

The chain couples TRBV24-1 to TRBJ2-1; 7 bases agree with TRBD1. Germline CDR1 is KGHDR and CDR2 is SFDVKD. V gave up 2 bases and J gave up 0 bases; unmatched junction bases: 6. This CDR3 contains 17 residues. The CDR3 spells CATSDSTGAPSYNEQFF. For the CDR3, the DNA is TGTGCCACCAGTGATTCAACAGGGGCCCCCTCCTACAATGAGCAGTTCTTC.

CDR3 sequence: CASSVNPSGGLQETQYF. DNA of the CDR3: TGTGCCAGCAGCGTTAACCCTAGCGGGGGCCTCCAAGAGACCCAGTACTTC. The chain carries TRBV9 and TRBJ2-5, with 10 bases that match TRBD2. V lost 2 bases to trimming and J lost 1 base; unmatched junction nucleotides: 8. The germline gives CDR1 SGDLS, CDR2 YYNGEE. This CDR3 spans 17 amino acids. Using reference TRBV9 and TRBJ2-5 for the parts outside the CDR3, the full variable domain is DSGVTQTPKHLITATGQRVTLRCSPRSGDLSVYWYQQSLDQGLQFLIQYYNGEERAKGNILERFSAQQFPDLHSELNLSSLELGDSALYFCASSVNPSGGLQETQYFGPGTRLLVL.

This clone was detected only a few times. The V and J genes are TRBV2 and TRBJ2-2; D unclear. The CDR3 spans 15 residues. The germline CDR1 and CDR2 sequences are SNHLY and FYNNEI. V was shortened by 4 bases and J by 3 bases, with 12 bases between the two germline ends. The CDR3 DNA is TGTGCCAGCAGTGGCCGTAGGAGTGACACCGGGGAGCTGTTTTTT. It specifies CASSGRRSDTGELFF.

The chain joins TRBV7-2 to TRBJ2-5, with 7 bases that match TRBD2. J lost 0 bases, V lost 2 bases, and 12 bases had no gene match. The germline CDR1 and CDR2 sequences are SGHTA and FQGNSA. This CDR3 has 18 residues. CDR3 sequence reads: CASSLTTWDYQYQETQYF. CDR3 sequence (DNA): TGTGCCAGCAGCTTAACCACTTGGGACTATCAGTACCAAGAGACCCAGTACTTC. The complete variable domain, with remaining parts taken from reference TRBV7-2 and TRBJ2-5, reads GAGVSQSPSNKVTEKGKDVELRCDPISGHTALYWYRQSLGQGLEFLIYFQGNSAPDKSGLPSDRFSAERTGGSVSTLTIQRTQQEDSAVYLCASSLTTWDYQYQETQYFGPGTRLLVL.

The chain uses TRBV11-2 and TRBJ2-3; 9 bases match TRBD2. Trimming took 5 bases from V and 2 from J; bases not matched to a gene: 11. The V gene's germline CDR1 is SGHAT and CDR2 FQNNGV. The CDR3 is 17 amino acids. CDR3 residues: CASSPRAAGGYTDTQYF. CDR3 coding DNA: TGTGCCAGCAGCCCCCGTGCAGCGGGGGGCTACACAGATACGCAGTATTTT. The variable domain in full, with the rest retrieved from reference TRBV11-2 and TRBJ2-3, is EAGVAQSPRYKIIEKRQSVAFWCNPISGHATLYWYQQILGQGPKLLIQFQNNGVVDDSQLPKDRFSAERLKGVDSTLKIQPAKLEDSAVYLCASSPRAAGGYTDTQYFGPGTRLTVL.